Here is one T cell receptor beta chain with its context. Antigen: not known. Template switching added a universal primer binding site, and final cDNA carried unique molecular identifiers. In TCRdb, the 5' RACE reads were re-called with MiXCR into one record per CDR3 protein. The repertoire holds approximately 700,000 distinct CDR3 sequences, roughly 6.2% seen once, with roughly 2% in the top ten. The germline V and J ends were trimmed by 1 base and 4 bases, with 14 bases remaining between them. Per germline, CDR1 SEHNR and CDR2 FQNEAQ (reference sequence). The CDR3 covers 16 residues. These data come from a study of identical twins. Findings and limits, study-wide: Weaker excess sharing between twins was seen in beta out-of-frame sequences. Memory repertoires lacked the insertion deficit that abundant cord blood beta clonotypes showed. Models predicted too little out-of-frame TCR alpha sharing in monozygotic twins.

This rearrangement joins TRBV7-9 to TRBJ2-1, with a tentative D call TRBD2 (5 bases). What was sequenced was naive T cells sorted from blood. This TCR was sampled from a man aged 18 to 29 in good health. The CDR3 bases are TGTGCCAGCAGCTTAGAAGAGGGAGCCCTTTACAATGAGCAGTTCTTC. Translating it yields CASSLEEGALYNEQFF. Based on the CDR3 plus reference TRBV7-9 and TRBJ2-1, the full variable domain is DTGVSQNPRHKITKRGQNVTFRCDPISEHNRLYWYRQTLGQGPEFLTYFQNEAQLEKSRLLSDRFSAERPKGSFSTLEIQRTEQGDSAMYLCASSLEEGALYNEQFFGPGTRLTVL.